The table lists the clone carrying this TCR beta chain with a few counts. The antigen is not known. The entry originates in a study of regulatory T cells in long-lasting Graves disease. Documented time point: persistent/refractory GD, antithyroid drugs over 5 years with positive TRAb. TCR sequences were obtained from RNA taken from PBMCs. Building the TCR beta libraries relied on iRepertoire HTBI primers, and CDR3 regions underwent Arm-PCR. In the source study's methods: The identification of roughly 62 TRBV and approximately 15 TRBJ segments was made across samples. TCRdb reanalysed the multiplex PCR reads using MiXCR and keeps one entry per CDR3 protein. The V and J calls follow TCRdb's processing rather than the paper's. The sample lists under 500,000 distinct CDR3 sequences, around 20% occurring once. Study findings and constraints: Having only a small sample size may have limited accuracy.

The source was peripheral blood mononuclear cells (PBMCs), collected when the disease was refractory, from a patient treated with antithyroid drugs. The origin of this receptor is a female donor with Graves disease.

The CDR3 nucleotides read TGTGCCAGCAGCTCTCAGGGGGCGGACGGGGAGCTGTTTTTT. As protein: CASSSQGADGELFF. The chain uses TRBV7-9 and TRBJ2-2; 8 bases map to TRBD1. Germline CDR1 and CDR2: SEHNR and FQNEAQ (reference sequence). CDR3 length equals 14 residues. V shed 4 bases, J shed 7 bases, and the junction held 5 bases outside the gene matches.